What follows are 6 T cell receptor beta chains derived from one specimen sequenced in a study of cytomegalovirus exposure and HLA in healthy donors. This PCR relied on a set of 60 Vbeta primers and 13 Jbeta primers. The protocol was immunoSEQ multiplex PCR, while the TCRdb copy is restricted to in-frame clones and leaves out a portion. The sample gives 100,000 to 150,000 clones, about 68% of which show up once; under 4.5% is in the top ten. Sequences were obtained from PBMCs. All receptors come from a man aged 35 to 55 in good health and CMV-seropositive.

The chain joins TRBV9 to TRBJ1-1; 11 nucleotides align to TRBD1. Germline CDR1 and CDR2: SGDLS and YYNGEE. This CDR3 comprises 16 residues. The V segment lost 3 bases and the J segment 7 bases; nucleotides outside the gene matches: 11. This chain's CDR3 is CASSAPGQGVVGEAFF. In DNA form, the CDR3 reads TGTGCCAGCAGCGCACCGGGACAGGGGGTTGTGGGTGAAGCTTTCTTT.

This clone was seen only once. The J gene is TRBJ2-3, the V gene TRBV19; possible D gene TRBD2, 5 bases. CDR3 length: 15 residues. Germline CDR1 is LNHDA and CDR2 is SQIVND (reference sequence). V lost 3 bases and J lost 2, with 12 bases in between. The CDR3 DNA sequence: TGTGCCAGTAGTATCGGTGCGGGTTTCACAGATACGCAGTATTTT. It translates to CASSIGAGFTDTQYF.

The V gene is TRBV19, the J gene TRBJ2-7, with a weak D call TRBD1 (12 bases). This CDR3 spans 18 amino acids. The germline gives CDR1 LNHDA, CDR2 SQIVND (reference sequence). The germline V and J ends were trimmed by 6 bases and 10 bases, with 34 bases remaining between them. DNA for the CDR3: TGTGCCAGTAGCCCGGGACAGGGGGCCATAGCGGGAGGGCCGGATCAGTACTTC. This codes for CASSPGQGAIAGGPDQYF.

Comment on this clone: The identical CDR3 is also encoded by other nucleotide sequences in the sample. The genes are TRBV5-1 and TRBJ2-2; D is uncertain. V was shortened by 1 base and J by 0 bases, with 7 bases between the two germline ends. Germline CDR1 and CDR2: SGHRS and YFSETQ. This CDR3 spans 15 amino acids. CDR3 DNA: TGCGCCAGCAGCTTGACTGCCGCGAACACCGGGGAGCTGTTTTTT. Protein sequence: CASSLTAANTGELFF.

The rearrangement uses TRBV6-5 and TRBJ1-1; D call uncertain. Per germline, CDR1 MNHEY and CDR2 SVGAGI. The CDR3 runs 14 residues. V lost 7 bases, J lost 6 bases, and 18 bases lay in between. CDR3 DNA sequence: TGTGCCAGCATCCCCGCGGGCACGAGGGCTGAAGCTTTCTTT. Amino acids: CASIPAGTRAEAFF.

V usage is TRBV30 and J usage is TRBJ2-5; 7 bases align to TRBD2. The V segment lost 2 bases and the J segment 5 bases; nucleotides outside the gene matches: 5. The CDR3 has 13 residues. Germline CDR1 reads GTSNPN; CDR2 reads SVGIG (reference sequence). The CDR3 coding sequence is TGTGCCTGGAGTCGGCAGGGAGGGGAGACCCAGTACTTC. It is translated as CAWSRQGGETQYF.